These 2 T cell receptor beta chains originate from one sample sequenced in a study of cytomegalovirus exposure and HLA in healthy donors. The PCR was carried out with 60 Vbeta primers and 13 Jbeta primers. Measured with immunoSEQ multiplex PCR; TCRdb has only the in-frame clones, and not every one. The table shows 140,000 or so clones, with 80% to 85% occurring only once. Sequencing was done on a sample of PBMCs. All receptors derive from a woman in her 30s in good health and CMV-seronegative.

CDR3 DNA: TGTGCCAGCAGTCCAGGAATAGACTATGGCTACACCTTC. Translation gives CASSPGIDYGYTF. The genes are TRBV28 and TRBJ1-2; D is unresolved. CDR3 length: 13 residues. The germline V and J ends were trimmed by 5 bases and 3 bases, with 10 bases remaining between them. CDR1 MDHEN and CDR2 SYDVKM come from the germline V gene.

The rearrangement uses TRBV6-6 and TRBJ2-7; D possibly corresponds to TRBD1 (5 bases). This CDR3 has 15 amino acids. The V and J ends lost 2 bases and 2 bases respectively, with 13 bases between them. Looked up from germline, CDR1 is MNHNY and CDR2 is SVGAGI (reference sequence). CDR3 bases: TGTGCCAGCAGTTACGGGTATCTACAGGCCTACGAGCAGTACTTC. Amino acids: CASSYGYLQAYEQYF.